This T cell receptor (beta chain) was captured by sequencing in a study of identical twins. Study results and caveats: In cord blood, abundant beta clonotypes had fewer insertions; memory showed no trend. Beta out-of-frame twin sharing showed a weaker excess. Conclusions leaned on cross-sectional statistical analysis and did not track the same donors over time.

This clonotype was detected a few times. Its target is not known. V shed 0 bases, J shed 1 base, and the junction held 2 bases outside the gene matches. CDR3 length: 15 amino acids. Germline lookup yields CDR1 SGHTA and CDR2 FQGNSA. Via MiXCR, TCRdb re-called the 5' RACE reads, giving one row per CDR3 protein. There are hundreds of thousands of distinct CDR3 sequences in the sample; around 24% occur only once, and 2.9% lies in the top ten. This same sample was also part of a study on T cells expressing NK-cell markers. In that study: Serological testing identified seven of the eight sequenced donors as HCMV-seropositive and one as seronegative.

The rearrangement uses TRBV7-2 and TRBJ2-5; 7 nucleotides line up with TRBD2. The sequence was obtained from a woman aged 18 to 35 in good health. The source material was CD4+ T cells sorted from blood. The CDR3 DNA reads as TGTGCCAGCAGCTTAGCGGCGGGAGCCCAAGAGACCCAGTACTTC. Protein: CASSLAAGAQETQYF.